The present T cell receptor beta chain was sequenced within a study of blood T cells in healthy people across ages. Study findings and constraints: TCR beta diversity per million T cells fell roughly linearly with age. From one million sequenced T cells, diversity estimates were lower bounds.

Concerning this clonotype itself: Its target is not known.

The CDR3 runs to 15 residues. The V gene end was trimmed by 6 bases and the J gene end by 7 bases; junction bases not matched to a gene: 4. Germline V gives CDR1 SNHLY, CDR2 FYNNEI. Combining a sample-barcoded 5' primer with a J-beta primer mix, a second PCR ran for roughly 6 to 12 cycles. TCRdb used MiXCR to reprocess the 5' RACE reads, holding one entry per CDR3 protein. This table holds some 1.8 million distinct CDR3 sequences, about two fifths found once. The sequence derives from a human donor in good health. The sequencing sample was made of blood. The rearrangement joins TRBV2 to TRBJ2-1, with 15 bases matching TRBD2. This CDR3 reads CASRGLAGGPNEQFF. DNA of the CDR3: TGTGCCAGCAGAGGACTAGCGGGGGGGCCTAATGAGCAGTTCTTC.